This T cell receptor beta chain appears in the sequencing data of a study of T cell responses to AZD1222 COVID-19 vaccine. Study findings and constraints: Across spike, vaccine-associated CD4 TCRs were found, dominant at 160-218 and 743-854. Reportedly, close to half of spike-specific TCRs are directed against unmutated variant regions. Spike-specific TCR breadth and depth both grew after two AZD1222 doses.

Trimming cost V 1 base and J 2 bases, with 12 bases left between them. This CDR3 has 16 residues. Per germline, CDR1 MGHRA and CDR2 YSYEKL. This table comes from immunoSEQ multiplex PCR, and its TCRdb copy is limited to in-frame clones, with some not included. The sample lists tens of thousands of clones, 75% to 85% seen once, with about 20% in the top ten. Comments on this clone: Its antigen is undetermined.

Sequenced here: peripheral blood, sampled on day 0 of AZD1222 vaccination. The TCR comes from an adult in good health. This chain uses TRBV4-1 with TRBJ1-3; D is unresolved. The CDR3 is CASSQGIVATGNTIYF. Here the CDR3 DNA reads TGCGCCAGCAGCCAAGGGATTGTAGCAACTGGAAACACCATATATTTT.